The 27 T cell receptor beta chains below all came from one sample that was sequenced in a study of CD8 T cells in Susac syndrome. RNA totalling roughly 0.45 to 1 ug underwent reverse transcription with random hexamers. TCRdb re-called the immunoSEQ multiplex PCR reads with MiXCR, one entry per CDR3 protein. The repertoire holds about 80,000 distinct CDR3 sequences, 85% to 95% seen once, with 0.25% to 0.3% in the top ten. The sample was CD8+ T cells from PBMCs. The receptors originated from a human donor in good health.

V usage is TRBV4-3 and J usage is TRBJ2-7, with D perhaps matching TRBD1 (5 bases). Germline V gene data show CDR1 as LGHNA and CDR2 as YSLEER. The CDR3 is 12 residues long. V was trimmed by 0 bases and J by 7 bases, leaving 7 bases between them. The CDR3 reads CASSQDKGEQYF. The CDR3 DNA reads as TGCGCCAGCAGCCAAGATAAGGGGGAGCAGTACTTC.

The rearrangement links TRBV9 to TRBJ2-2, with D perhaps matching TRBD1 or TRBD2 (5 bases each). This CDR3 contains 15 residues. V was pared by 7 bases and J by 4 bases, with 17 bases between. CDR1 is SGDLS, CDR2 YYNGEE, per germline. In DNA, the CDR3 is TGTGCCAGCGCGTCTAGCTCAGGGACCACCGGGGAGCTGTTTTTT. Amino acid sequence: CASASSSGTTGELFF.

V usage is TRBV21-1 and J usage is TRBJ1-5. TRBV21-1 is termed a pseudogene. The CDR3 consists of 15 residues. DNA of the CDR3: TGTGCCAGCTCCCTAAACAGGCCCTGCCGTCAGCCCCAGCATTTT. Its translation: CASSLNRPCRQPQHF.

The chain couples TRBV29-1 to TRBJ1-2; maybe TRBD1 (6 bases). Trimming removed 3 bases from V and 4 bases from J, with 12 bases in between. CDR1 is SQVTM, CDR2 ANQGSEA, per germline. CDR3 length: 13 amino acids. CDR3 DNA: TGCAGCGTTGAGGACAGTCCCCTCTATGGCTACACCTTC. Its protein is CSVEDSPLYGYTF.

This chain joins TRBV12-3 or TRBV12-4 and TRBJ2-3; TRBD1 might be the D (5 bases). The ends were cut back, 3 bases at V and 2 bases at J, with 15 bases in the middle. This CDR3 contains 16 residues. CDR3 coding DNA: TGTGCCAGCAGTTTCCCAGACAGAACAGTCACAGATACGCAGTATTTT. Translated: CASSFPDRTVTDTQYF.

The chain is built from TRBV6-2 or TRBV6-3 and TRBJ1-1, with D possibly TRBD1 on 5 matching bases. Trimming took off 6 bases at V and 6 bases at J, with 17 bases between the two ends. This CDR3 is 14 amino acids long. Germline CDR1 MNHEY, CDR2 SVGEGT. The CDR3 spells CASRPSSGLPEAFF. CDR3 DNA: TGTGCCAGCAGACCTTCCTCAGGGCTCCCTGAAGCTTTCTTT.

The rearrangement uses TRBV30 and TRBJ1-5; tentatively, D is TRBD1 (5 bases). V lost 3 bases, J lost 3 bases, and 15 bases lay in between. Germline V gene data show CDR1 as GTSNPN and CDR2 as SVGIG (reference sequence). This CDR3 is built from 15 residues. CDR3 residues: CAWSVDGALNQPQHF. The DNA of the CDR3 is TGTGCCTGGAGCGTAGACGGGGCTCTCAATCAGCCCCAGCATTTT.

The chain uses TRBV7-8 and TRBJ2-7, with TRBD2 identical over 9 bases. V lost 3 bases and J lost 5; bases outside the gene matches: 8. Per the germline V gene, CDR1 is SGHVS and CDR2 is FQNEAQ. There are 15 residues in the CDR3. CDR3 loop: CASSFGRGGLNEQYF. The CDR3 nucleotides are TGTGCCAGCAGCTTCGGGCGGGGGGGCCTAAACGAGCAGTACTTC.

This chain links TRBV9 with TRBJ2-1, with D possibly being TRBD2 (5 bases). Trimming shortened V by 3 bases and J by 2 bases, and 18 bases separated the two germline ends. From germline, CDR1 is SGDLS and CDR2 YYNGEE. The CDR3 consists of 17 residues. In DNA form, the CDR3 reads TGTGCCAGCAGCGCCTTAGCGTCCGGAAGTCCCTACAATGAGCAGTTCTTC. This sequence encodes CASSALASGSPYNEQFF.

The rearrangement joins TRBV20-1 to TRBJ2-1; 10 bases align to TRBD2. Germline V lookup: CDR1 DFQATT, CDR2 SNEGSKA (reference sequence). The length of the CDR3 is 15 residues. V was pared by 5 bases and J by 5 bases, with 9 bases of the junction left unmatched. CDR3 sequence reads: CSAPLGLAVNNEQFF. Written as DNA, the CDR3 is TGCAGTGCTCCACTCGGACTAGCGGTAAACAATGAGCAGTTCTTC.

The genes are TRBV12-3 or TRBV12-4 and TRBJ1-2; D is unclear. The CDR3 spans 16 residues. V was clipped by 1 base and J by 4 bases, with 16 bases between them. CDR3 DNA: TGTGCCAGCAGTTTAGAGTTGGGGTTATCGGGCTATGGCTACACCTTC. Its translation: CASSLELGLSGYGYTF.

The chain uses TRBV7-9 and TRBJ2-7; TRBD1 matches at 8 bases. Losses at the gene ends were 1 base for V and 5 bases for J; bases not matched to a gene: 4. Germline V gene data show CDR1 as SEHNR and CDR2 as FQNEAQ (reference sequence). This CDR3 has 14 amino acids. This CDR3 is CASSLGQGFDEQYF. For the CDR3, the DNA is TGTGCCAGCAGCTTAGGACAGGGGTTCGACGAGCAGTACTTC.

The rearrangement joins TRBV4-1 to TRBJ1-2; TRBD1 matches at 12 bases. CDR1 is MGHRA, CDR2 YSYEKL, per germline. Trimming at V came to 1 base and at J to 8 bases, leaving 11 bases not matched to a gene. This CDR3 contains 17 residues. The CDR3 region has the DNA TGCGCCAGCAGCCAAGGAAGGGACAGGGGGCCCCGTGGAGGCTACACCTTC. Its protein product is CASSQGRDRGPRGGYTF.

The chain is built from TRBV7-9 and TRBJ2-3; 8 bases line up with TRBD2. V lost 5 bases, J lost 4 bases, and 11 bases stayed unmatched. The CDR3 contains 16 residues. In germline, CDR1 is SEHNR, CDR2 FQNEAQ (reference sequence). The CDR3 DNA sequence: TGTGCCAGCAGCATTCCCCGGGCCGGGGGGGCAGATACGCAGTATTTT. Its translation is CASSIPRAGGADTQYF.

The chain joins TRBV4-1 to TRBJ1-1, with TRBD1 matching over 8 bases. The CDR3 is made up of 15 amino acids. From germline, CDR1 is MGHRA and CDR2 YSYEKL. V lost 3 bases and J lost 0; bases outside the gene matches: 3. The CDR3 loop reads CASSHRTGLNTEAFF. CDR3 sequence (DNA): TGCGCCAGCAGCCACCGGACAGGGTTGAACACTGAAGCTTTCTTT.

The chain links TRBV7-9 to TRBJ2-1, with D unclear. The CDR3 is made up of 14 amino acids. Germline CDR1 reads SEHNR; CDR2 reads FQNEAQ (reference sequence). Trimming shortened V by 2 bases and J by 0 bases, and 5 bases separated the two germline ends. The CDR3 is CASSLHISYNEQFF. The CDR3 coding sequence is TGTGCCAGCAGCTTACACATCTCCTACAATGAGCAGTTCTTC.

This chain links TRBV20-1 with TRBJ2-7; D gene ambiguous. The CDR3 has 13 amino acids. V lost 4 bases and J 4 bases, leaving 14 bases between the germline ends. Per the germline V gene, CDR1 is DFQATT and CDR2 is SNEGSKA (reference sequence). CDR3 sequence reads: CSAMGIVGYEQYV. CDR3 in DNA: TGCAGTGCTATGGGAATAGTGGGTTACGAGCAGTACGTC.

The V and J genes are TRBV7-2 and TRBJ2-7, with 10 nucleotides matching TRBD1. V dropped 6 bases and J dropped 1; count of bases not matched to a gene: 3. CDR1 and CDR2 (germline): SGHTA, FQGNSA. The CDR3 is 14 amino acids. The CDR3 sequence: CASRRGQGSYEQYF. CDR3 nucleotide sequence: TGTGCCAGCAGGCGGGGACAGGGGTCCTACGAGCAGTACTTC.

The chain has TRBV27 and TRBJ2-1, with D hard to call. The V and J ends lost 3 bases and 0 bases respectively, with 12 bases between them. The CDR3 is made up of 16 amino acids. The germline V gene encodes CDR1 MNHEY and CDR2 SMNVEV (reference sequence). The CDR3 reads CASSLVGRSSYNEQFF. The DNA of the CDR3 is TGTGCCAGCAGTTTGGTAGGGCGGAGCTCCTACAATGAGCAGTTCTTC.

This CDR3 is CASSFPGELFF. The CDR3 nucleotides read TGTGCCAGCAGTTTCCCCGGGGAGCTGTTTTTT. The chain employs TRBV12-3 or TRBV12-4 and TRBJ2-2; no firm D call. The CDR3 covers 11 residues. Trimming left V 3 bases short and J 6 bases short, with 2 bases between.

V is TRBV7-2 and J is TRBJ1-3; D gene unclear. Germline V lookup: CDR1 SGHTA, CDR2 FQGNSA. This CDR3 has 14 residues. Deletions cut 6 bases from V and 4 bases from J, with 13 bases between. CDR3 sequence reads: CASRLPTTGNTIYF. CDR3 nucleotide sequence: TGTGCCAGCAGACTACCTACAACCGGAAACACCATATATTTT.

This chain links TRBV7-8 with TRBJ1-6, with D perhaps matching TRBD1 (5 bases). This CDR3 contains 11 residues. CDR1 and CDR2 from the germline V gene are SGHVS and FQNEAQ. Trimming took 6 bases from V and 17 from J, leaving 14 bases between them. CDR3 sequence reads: CASSSNDRFHF. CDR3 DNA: TGTGCCAGCAGTTCTAACGACAGATTCCACTTT. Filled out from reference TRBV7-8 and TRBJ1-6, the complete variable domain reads GAGVSQSPRYKVAKRGQDVALRCDPISGHVSLFWYQQALGQGPEFLTYFQNEAQLDKSGLPSDRFFAERPEGSVSTLKIQRTQQEDSAVYLCASSSNDRFHFGNGTRLTVT.

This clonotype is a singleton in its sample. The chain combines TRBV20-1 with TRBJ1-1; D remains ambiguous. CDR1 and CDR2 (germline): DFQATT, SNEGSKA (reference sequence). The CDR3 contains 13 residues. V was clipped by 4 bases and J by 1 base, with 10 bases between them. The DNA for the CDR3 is TGCAGTGCTACTTCCATCCGGAACACTGAAGCTTTCTTT. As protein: CSATSIRNTEAFF.

The CDR3 spells CASSRANNEQFF. In DNA form, the CDR3 reads TGCGCCAGCAGTCGGGCGAACAATGAGCAGTTCTTC. This chain connects TRBV4-3 to TRBJ2-1, with D uncertain. V lost 6 bases, J lost 5 bases, and 8 bases lay in between. Germline-derived CDR1 and CDR2 are LGHNA and YSLEER. CDR3 size: 12 residues.

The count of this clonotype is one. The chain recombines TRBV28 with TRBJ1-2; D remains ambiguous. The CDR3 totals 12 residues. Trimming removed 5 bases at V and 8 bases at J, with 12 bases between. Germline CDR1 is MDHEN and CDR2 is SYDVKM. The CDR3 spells CASSLGPPGYTF. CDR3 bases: TGTGCCAGCAGTCTAGGACCACCGGGCTACACCTTC.

The CDR3 coding sequence is TGTGCCAGCAGCCCGAGTAGGGGGGGAAGGAACACTGAAGCTTTCTTT. Its protein is CASSPSRGGRNTEAFF. This chain links TRBV9 with TRBJ1-1; D may be TRBD1 (6 bases). Germline loops: CDR1 SGDLS, CDR2 YYNGEE. V shed 4 bases and J shed 1 base, with 17 bases lying between them. This CDR3 has 16 amino acids.

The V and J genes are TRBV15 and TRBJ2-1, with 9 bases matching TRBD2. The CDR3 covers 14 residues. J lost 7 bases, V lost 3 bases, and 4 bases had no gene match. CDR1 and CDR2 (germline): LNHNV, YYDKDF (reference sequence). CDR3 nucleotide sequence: TGTGCCACCAGCAGGGCGAGCGGGAGGAATGAGCAGTTCTTC. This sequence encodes CATSRASGRNEQFF.